This is a list of T cell receptor beta chains from one sample in a study of blood T cell repertoires in COVID-19. The table came from immunoSEQ multiplex PCR; TCRdb's copy has only in-frame clones and leaves some out. The sample consists of around 140,000 clones, roughly 82% of them appearing once. Specimen: peripheral blood. The receptors were gathered from a human donor in a cohort sampled during active COVID-19. CDR3s include the opening cysteine and the closing phenylalanine or tryptophan. D genes are given only for firm matches. Clone size is given for some rows only: seen once, a few or many times, or a class if the clone is expanded.

clone size: .
V gene: TRBV5-1
D gene: .
J gene: TRBJ2-1
CDR3 DNA: TGCGCCAGCAGCTCGGGGAATGAGCAGTTCTTC
CDR3 protein: CASSSGNEQFF

clone size: few
V gene: TRBV7-6
D gene: .
J gene: TRBJ1-3
CDR3 DNA: TGTGCCAGCAGCCCGAGTTCTGGAAACACCATATATTTT
CDR3 protein: CASSPSSGNTIYF

clone size: once
V gene: TRBV5-6
D gene: .
J gene: TRBJ2-7
CDR3 DNA: TGTGCCAGCAGCCTGTTTGGACAGAGGCACGAGCAGTACTTC
CDR3 protein: CASSLFGQRHEQYF

clone size: .
V gene: TRBV13
D gene: TRBD2
J gene: TRBJ2-3
CDR3 DNA: TGTGCCAGCAGCTTAGGCCCGGGGGGAACCACAGATACGCAGTATTTT
CDR3 protein: CASSLGPGGTTDTQYF

clone size: .
V gene: TRBV7-2
D gene: .
J gene: TRBJ2-2
CDR3 DNA: TGTGCCAGCAGCTCAGACAGGCGGGACACCGGGGAGCTGTTTTTT
CDR3 protein: CASSSDRRDTGELFF

clone size: .
V gene: TRBV18
D gene: .
J gene: TRBJ1-4
CDR3 DNA: TGTGCCAGCTCACCCCCCGGGACAACTAATGAAAAACTGTTTTTT
CDR3 protein: CASSPPGTTNEKLFF

clone size: few
V gene: TRBV11-2
D gene: .
J gene: TRBJ2-3
CDR3 DNA: TGTGCCAGCAGCTTAGACTCACTAGATACGCAGTATTTT
CDR3 protein: CASSLDSLDTQYF

clone size: .
V gene: TRBV2
D gene: TRBD2
J gene: TRBJ2-3
CDR3 DNA: TGTGCCAGCAGTGATGGGGGGGCAGATACGCAGTATTTT
CDR3 protein: CASSDGGADTQYF

clone size: .
V gene: TRBV7-2
D gene: .
J gene: TRBJ2-7
CDR3 DNA: TGTGCCAGCAGCTTGGTCGGGGGTCGTGAGCAGTACTTC
CDR3 protein: CASSLVGGREQYF

clone size: once
V gene: TRBV28
D gene: TRBD1
J gene: TRBJ1-2
CDR3 DNA: TGTGCCACCTGGACAGGACCCTCTCGGGGCTACACCTTC
CDR3 protein: CATWTGPSRGYTF

clone size: .
V gene: TRBV9
D gene: .
J gene: TRBJ2-5
CDR3 DNA: TGTGCCAGCACCCAGGGGGCGCTGGGGGGGGAGACCCAGTACTTC
CDR3 protein: CASTQGALGGETQYF

clone size: .
V gene: TRBV19
D gene: .
J gene: TRBJ1-3
CDR3 DNA: TGTGCCAGTAGTATTGGCCTGACGGGGGGTCCCACTGGAAACACCATATATTTT
CDR3 protein: CASSIGLTGGPTGNTIYF

clone size: .
V gene: TRBV15
D gene: .
J gene: TRBJ2-3
CDR3 DNA: TGTGCCACCAGCAGTGAGGTCCTCCTTCCAGATACGCAGTATTTT
CDR3 protein: CATSSEVLLPDTQYF

clone size: .
V gene: TRBV7-9
D gene: TRBD2
J gene: TRBJ2-3
CDR3 DNA: TGTGCCAGTCGGGGGGTTAGAGATACGCAGTATTTT
CDR3 protein: CASRGVRDTQYF

clone size: .
V gene: TRBV18
D gene: .
J gene: TRBJ2-5
CDR3 DNA: TGTGCCAGCTCACCACCCGGACTACAAGAGACCCAGTACTTC
CDR3 protein: CASSPPGLQETQYF

clone size: .
V gene: TRBV18
D gene: .
J gene: TRBJ1-2
CDR3 DNA: TGTGCCAGCTCTCCCGACTCAAACTATGGCTACACCTTC
CDR3 protein: CASSPDSNYGYTF

clone size: .
V gene: TRBV30
D gene: .
J gene: TRBJ2-2
CDR3 DNA: TGTGCCTGGAGTGTACTACAGGGCGGGGAGCTGTTTTTT
CDR3 protein: CAWSVLQGGELFF

clone size: .
V gene: TRBV4-2
D gene: .
J gene: TRBJ2-7
CDR3 DNA: TGTGCCAGCAGCCGCGGGGCAGGGCCCTCAGGGGAGCAGTACTTC
CDR3 protein: CASSRGAGPSGEQYF

clone size: many
V gene: TRBV7-9
D gene: TRBD1
J gene: TRBJ1-3
CDR3 DNA: TGTGCCAGCAGCTTAGCGCGGGGACAGGGGGCCAGCAGAAACACCATATATTTT
CDR3 protein: CASSLARGQGASRNTIYF

clone size: .
V gene: TRBV2
D gene: .
J gene: TRBJ1-1
CDR3 DNA: TGTGCCAGCACATCATGGAGAGGGAACACTGAAGCTTTCTTT
CDR3 protein: CASTSWRGNTEAFF

clone size: .
V gene: TRBV5-1
D gene: TRBD1
J gene: TRBJ2-3
CDR3 DNA: TGCGCCAGCAGCTTCACCGGGACAGGGGGCACAGATACGCAGTATTTT
CDR3 protein: CASSFTGTGGTDTQYF

clone size: .
V gene: TRBV7-8
D gene: TRBD1
J gene: TRBJ2-6
CDR3 DNA: TGTGCCAGCAGCTTGGGTATCGGGACAGGGACCCTCTCTGGGGCCAACGTCCTGACTTTC
CDR3 protein: CASSLGIGTGTLSGANVLTF

clone size: .
V gene: TRBV28
D gene: TRBD1
J gene: TRBJ1-1
CDR3 DNA: TGTGCCAGCAGTTTCCGACAGGGCGGCACTGAAGCTTTCTTT
CDR3 protein: CASSFRQGGTEAFF

clone size: .
V gene: TRBV5-1
D gene: TRBD2
J gene: TRBJ2-5
CDR3 DNA: TGCGCCAGCAGCGCCGGGACTAGCCATGAGACCCAGTACTTC
CDR3 protein: CASSAGTSHETQYF

clone size: .
V gene: TRBV25-1
D gene: .
J gene: TRBJ1-2
CDR3 DNA: TGTGCCAGCAGTGAAGGTTCAGGGTTGAACTATGGCTACACCTTC
CDR3 protein: CASSEGSGLNYGYTF

clone size: .
V gene: TRBV6-5
D gene: TRBD1
J gene: TRBJ1-2
CDR3 DNA: TGTGCCAGCAGTTACTCGTCTGGGACAGGGACCGGCTACACCTTC
CDR3 protein: CASSYSSGTGTGYTF

clone size: .
V gene: TRBV7-9
D gene: .
J gene: TRBJ1-3
CDR3 DNA: TGTGCCAGCAGCTTAGATGGAGACTCTGGAAACACCATATATTTT
CDR3 protein: CASSLDGDSGNTIYF

clone size: .
V gene: TRBV2
D gene: TRBD2
J gene: TRBJ2-3
CDR3 DNA: TGTGCCAGCAGGGGCCCCGGGACTAGCGGGAGAGGCACAGATACGCAGTATTTT
CDR3 protein: CASRGPGTSGRGTDTQYF

clone size: few
V gene: TRBV3-1/TRBV3-2
D gene: .
J gene: TRBJ2-7
CDR3 DNA: TGTGCCAGCAGCCAAGTAACGGGAACCTACGAGCAGTACTTC
CDR3 protein: CASSQVTGTYEQYF

clone size: .
V gene: TRBV5-8
D gene: TRBD2
J gene: TRBJ2-1
CDR3 DNA: TGTGCCAGCAGCTTTTCACTAGCGGGGGACAATGAGCAGTTCTTC
CDR3 protein: CASSFSLAGDNEQFF

clone size: .
V gene: TRBV2
D gene: .
J gene: TRBJ1-3
CDR3 DNA: TGTGCCAGCAAGGAAGGGGTTCTCTCTGGAAACACCATATATTTT
CDR3 protein: CASKEGVLSGNTIYF

clone size: .
V gene: TRBV6-5
D gene: TRBD1
J gene: TRBJ1-4
CDR3 DNA: TGTGCCAGCAGCCGACAGGGGGGAGCTAATGAAAAACTGTTTTTT
CDR3 protein: CASSRQGGANEKLFF

clone size: .
V gene: TRBV24-1
D gene: TRBD2
J gene: TRBJ2-1
CDR3 DNA: TGTGCCACCAGTAGCAGCGGGAGGGGGTACAATGAGCAGTTCTTC
CDR3 protein: CATSSSGRGYNEQFF

clone size: .
V gene: TRBV15
D gene: .
J gene: TRBJ2-3
CDR3 DNA: TGTGCCACCAGCGGGCGGGGTACGCAGTATTTT
CDR3 protein: CATSGRGTQYF

clone size: .
V gene: TRBV5-4
D gene: .
J gene: TRBJ2-7
CDR3 DNA: TGTGCCAGCAGCTTGGCTGGTCGGGGAGATGAGCAGTACTTC
CDR3 protein: CASSLAGRGDEQYF

clone size: .
V gene: TRBV19
D gene: TRBD2
J gene: TRBJ2-5
CDR3 DNA: TGTGCCAGTACCCATTCTAGCGGGAGGAAGGAGACCCAGTACTTC
CDR3 protein: CASTHSSGRKETQYF

clone size: .
V gene: TRBV3-1/TRBV3-2
D gene: TRBD2
J gene: TRBJ2-3
CDR3 DNA: TGTGCCAGCAGCCAGAGGGGACTAGCGGGATACACAGATACGCAGTATTTT
CDR3 protein: CASSQRGLAGYTDTQYF

clone size: .
V gene: TRBV6-1
D gene: .
J gene: TRBJ2-5
CDR3 DNA: TGTGCCAGCAGTGAAAGAGGAGAAACCCAGTACTTC
CDR3 protein: CASSERGETQYF

clone size: once
V gene: TRBV5-6
D gene: .
J gene: TRBJ1-1
CDR3 DNA: TGTGCCAGCAGCTTGCGAGTCTCTGGGGCTAACGGGGAAGCTTTCTTT
CDR3 protein: CASSLRVSGANGEAFF

clone size: few
V gene: TRBV30
D gene: .
J gene: TRBJ1-6
CDR3 DNA: TGTGCCTGGAGCGACAGCTTCCCCTATAATTCACCCCTCCACTTT
CDR3 protein: CAWSDSFPYNSPLHF